This T cell receptor beta chain came from a study of T cells in localized non-small cell lung cancer. The method was immunoSEQ multiplex PCR; TCRdb's version includes in-frame clones alone and lacks a portion of them. The sample shows around 19,000 clones, 90% to 95% of them seen only once. With regard to this clone: The antigen is unknown.

General study results and limits: Heterogeneity is still possible, as just one tumor region was sequenced. Exceeding tumor, uninvolved adjacent lung had the highest T cell clonality.

Sequenced here: peripheral blood, sampled before any cancer treatment. This TCR came from a woman aged 40 to 75 with stage I lung adenocarcinoma.

CDR3 sequence (DNA): TGTGCCAGCAGCGTCATAGGGCCCCCCGGGGAGCTGTTTTTT. Residues: CASSVIGPPGELFF. V usage is TRBV9 and J usage is TRBJ2-2; D is ambiguous. Per germline, CDR1 SGDLS and CDR2 YYNGEE. This CDR3 is 14 amino acids long. Trimming stripped 2 bases from V and 6 bases from J, with 11 bases between.